This T cell receptor (beta chain) was captured in a study of Graves' ophthalmopathy and Graves' hyperthyroidism. Study information: Peripheral blood sampling preceded any treatment and occurred at initial diagnosis. Study conclusions and caveats: Appearing in blood as well were most expanded thyroid clonotypes above 0.001 frequency.

The CDR3 is 14 residues long. The germline V gene has CDR1 SGHTA and CDR2 FQGNSA. V was cut by 5 bases and J by 5 bases, with 12 bases left in between. Diagnostic conclusions were grounded in clinical symptoms, serum thyroxine, TRAb, thyroid ultrasound and orbital computed tomography. RNA served as the template for amplifying TCR beta CDR3 regions. HTBI primers were employed in first-round RT-PCR, then a second-round multiplex PCR followed. MiXCR, run by TCRdb on the multiplex PCR reads, gives a single entry per CDR3 protein. The data hold 240,000 or so distinct CDR3 sequences, with roughly 50% observed a single time. With regard to this clonotype: Its target is not known.

The sequenced material came from peripheral blood. This sequence was found in an adult man with Graves' ophthalmopathy. The chain is built from TRBV7-2 and TRBJ2-2; D may correspond to TRBD1 or TRBD2 (5 bases each). The CDR3 loop reads CASSVRDLTGELFF. CDR3 coding DNA: TGTGCCAGCAGCGTCCGGGACCTAACCGGGGAGCTGTTTTTT.